The 19 T cell receptor beta chains in this list originate from one sample, sequenced in a study of PD-1 blockade in classical Hodgkin lymphoma. Libraries were prepared by immunoSEQ multiplex PCR; TCRdb keeps only in-frame clonotypes and omits some of them. Of over 25,000 clones in the sample, roughly 86% were seen once. Time point in this sample: cycle 4 day 1 (C4D1), after around six weeks of nivolumab. Every patient had relapsed following autologous stem cell transplantation, and cohorts differed in brentuximab vedotin exposure. Purification of CD4+ T cells from thawed PBMCs was achieved by magnetic negative selection. The sample here was CD4+ T cells from blood, taken before the fourth cycle of nivolumab. Source of these receptors: a human donor with classical Hodgkin lymphoma.

CDR3 amino acids: CAISRTSSNEQYF. The CDR3 DNA reads TGTGCCATCTCTAGGACTAGTTCTAACGAGCAGTACTTC. This sequence joins TRBV10-3 and TRBJ2-7, with 7 positions matching TRBD2. The junction had 9 bases not matched to a gene; V was cut back by 8 bases and J by 5 bases. This CDR3 has 13 residues. Germline CDR1 reads ENHRY; CDR2 reads SYGVKD.

The J gene is TRBJ2-1, the V gene TRBV6-5, with TRBD2 identical over 8 bases. Trimming took 5 bases from V and 9 from J; bases not matched to a gene: 6. Germline V CDR1 and CDR2: MNHEY, SVGAGI. The CDR3 is 13 amino acids. CDR3 nucleotides: TGTGCCAGCAGTCCGACTAGCGCTGGTGAGCAGTTCTTC. Protein sequence: CASSPTSAGEQFF.

The chain carries TRBV27 and TRBJ1-6, with a tentative D call TRBD1 (6 bases). This CDR3 spans 14 amino acids. In germline, CDR1 is MNHEY, CDR2 SMNVEV (reference sequence). Trimming left V 3 bases short and J 9 bases short, with 12 bases between. The DNA for the CDR3 is TGTGCCAGCAGTTTTTCAACAGGGACTTCACCCCTCCACTTT. Amino acid sequence: CASSFSTGTSPLHF.

The CDR3 region has the DNA TGTGCCAGTAGGGAGGACACCGGGGAGCTGTTTTTT. Translated, it gives CASREDTGELFF. This chain joins TRBV19 and TRBJ2-2, with a possible D match to TRBD2 (5 bases). V was cut by 6 bases and J by 3 bases, with 5 bases left in between. CDR3 length equals 12 residues. In germline, CDR1 is LNHDA, CDR2 SQIVND (reference sequence).

The chain recombines TRBV2 with TRBJ2-1; a possible D gene is TRBD1 (5 bases). Germline loops: CDR1 SNHLY, CDR2 FYNNEI. V lost 8 bases, J lost 0 bases, and 14 bases lay in between. The CDR3 is 15 residues long. In DNA, the CDR3 is TGTGCCAGCCTGACCCGGCAGGGCTCCTACAATGAGCAGTTCTTC. It encodes CASLTRQGSYNEQFF.

The J gene is TRBJ2-5, the V gene TRBV28, with a weak D call TRBD2 (6 bases). This CDR3 region has 18 residues. The V end lost 2 bases, the J end lost 0 bases, and 19 bases lay between the germline ends. The germline CDR1 and CDR2 sequences are MDHEN and SYDVKM. The CDR3 loop is CASSLRMGRGSDQETQYF. The CDR3 DNA is TGTGCCAGCAGTTTACGCATGGGGCGGGGTAGCGACCAAGAGACCCAGTACTTC. The full variable domain, its missing parts supplied by reference TRBV28 and TRBJ2-5, is DVKVTQSSRYLVKRTGEKVFLECVQDMDHENMFWYRQDPGLGLRLIYFSYDVKMKEKGDIPEGYSVSREKKERFSLILESASTNQTSMYLCASSLRMGRGSDQETQYFGPGTRLLVL.

This sequence joins TRBV30 and TRBJ2-1, with 8 bases that match TRBD1. Per the germline V gene, CDR1 is GTSNPN and CDR2 is SVGIG (reference sequence). The CDR3 is 14 residues long. The J segment lost 2 bases and the V segment lost 5 bases, leaving 5 bases of the junction unmatched. The CDR3 loop reads CAWANRGTYNEQFF. CDR3 DNA sequence: TGTGCCTGGGCAAACAGGGGGACCTACAATGAGCAGTTCTTC.

The V and J genes are TRBV7-9 and TRBJ2-3, with D hard to call. V was trimmed by 7 bases and J by 5 bases, leaving 7 bases between them. Germline values: CDR1 SEHNR, CDR2 FQNEAQ (reference sequence). CDR3 size: 11 residues. As DNA, the CDR3 is TGTGCCAGCACAGAGATAGATACGCAGTATTTT. Translation gives CASTEIDTQYF.

The V gene is TRBV6-1, the J gene TRBJ1-1; D might be TRBD1 (5 bases). The length of the CDR3 is 13 residues. Per germline, CDR1 MNHNS and CDR2 SASEGT. The V and J ends lost 3 bases and 5 bases respectively, with 10 bases between them. The CDR3 sequence is CASSDREGTEAFF. CDR3 nucleotide sequence: TGTGCCAGCAGTGACAGGGAAGGGACTGAAGCTTTCTTT.

V and J are TRBV6-4 and TRBJ2-7, with 8 bases aligning to TRBD1. The germline CDR1 and CDR2 sequences are MRHNA and SNTAGT. CDR3 size: 14 residues. Trimming removed 6 bases from V and 6 bases from J; junction bases left unmatched: 10. CDR3 DNA: TGTGCCAGCAGCTCGACAGGGGAAGAAGGCGAGCAGTACTTC. Amino acids: CASSSTGEEGEQYF.

The genes are TRBV4-2 and TRBJ2-5, with TRBD2 matching 7 bases. The J call is uncertain, as TRBJ2-7 better fits the DNA end. Looked up from germline, CDR1 is LGHNA and CDR2 is YNFKEQ. The CDR3 contains 16 residues. The CDR3 DNA reads as TGTGCCAGCAGCCAAGATCCTGGGACTACCACCTACGAGCAGTACTTC. Translation: CASSQDPGTTTYEQYF.

This rearrangement joins TRBV19 to TRBJ1-1; D is possibly TRBD1 (6 bases). V was pared by 6 bases and J by 3 bases, with 8 bases between. Germline lookup yields CDR1 LNHDA and CDR2 SQIVND (reference sequence). This CDR3 is built from 12 residues. CDR3 region: CASRRGDTEAFF. The DNA for the CDR3 is TGTGCCAGTAGGAGGGGGGACACTGAAGCTTTCTTT. The full variable domain, completed using reference TRBV19 and TRBJ1-1, is DGGITQSPKYLFRKEGQNVTLSCEQNLNHDAMYWYRQDPGQGLRLIYYSQIVNDFQKGDIAEGYSVSREKKESFPLTVTSAQKNPTAFYLCASRRGDTEAFFGQGTRLTVV.

The chain links TRBV27 to TRBJ2-2; TRBD1 is a possible D gene (5 bases). This CDR3 is built from 13 residues. CDR1 MNHEY and CDR2 SMNVEV come from the germline V gene (reference sequence). V lost 3 bases and J 4 bases, leaving 6 bases between the germline ends. The CDR3, as DNA: TGTGCCAGCAGTTTCCAGGGCACCGGGGAGCTGTTTTTT. This codes for CASSFQGTGELFF.

V usage is TRBV4-2 and J usage is TRBJ1-5; D remains unclear. Trimming shortened V by 0 bases and J by 6 bases, and 12 bases separated the two germline ends. The CDR3 contains 15 residues. The germline V gene encodes CDR1 LGHNA and CDR2 YNFKEQ. The CDR3 spells CASSQEGSEAQPQHF. Written as DNA, the CDR3 is TGTGCCAGCAGCCAAGAAGGTTCAGAGGCTCAGCCCCAGCATTTT.

The V and J genes are TRBV7-9 and TRBJ1-5; D not resolved. Deletions cut 6 bases from V and 4 bases from J, with 13 bases between. Germline V CDR1 and CDR2: SEHNR, FQNEAQ (reference sequence). The CDR3 is 14 residues long. The CDR3 sequence: CASSLKDGNQPQHF. The CDR3 region has the DNA TGTGCCAGCAGTCTTAAGGACGGAAATCAGCCCCAGCATTTT.

The rearrangement uses TRBV27 and TRBJ2-5, with 10 bases lining up with TRBD2. CDR3 length: 17 amino acids. Germline V gene sequence: CDR1 MNHEY, CDR2 SMNVEV (reference sequence). Trimming cost V 2 bases and J 1 base; bases outside gene matches: 7. The CDR3: CASSLTPSSGGQETQYF. The CDR3 nucleotides are TGTGCCAGCAGTTTAACCCCATCTAGCGGGGGCCAAGAGACCCAGTACTTC.

V and J are TRBV6-1 and TRBJ1-1; TRBD1 matches at 7 bases. Germline V CDR1 and CDR2: MNHNS, SASEGT. V was pared by 6 bases and J by 4 bases, with 5 bases of the junction left unmatched. The CDR3 totals 13 residues. The CDR3 sequence is CASRGQPPTEAFF. The CDR3 DNA reads as TGTGCCAGCAGGGGACAGCCGCCCACTGAAGCTTTCTTT.

This clone was observed a single time. J is TRBJ2-7 and V is TRBV5-1; TRBD2 might be the D (6 bases). Germline assignment: CDR1 SGHRS and CDR2 YFSETQ. CDR3 length equals 15 residues. V was clipped by 7 bases and J by 2 bases, with 19 bases between them. The CDR3 reads CASSPSGGTPYEQYF. CDR3 nucleotides: TGCGCCAGCTCACCCTCTGGCGGGACCCCCTACGAGCAGTACTTC.

The CDR3 bases are TGTGCCAGCAGCTTAGTCGGTGGTGGGGCCAACGTCCTGACTTTC. It translates to CASSLVGGGANVLTF. The J gene is TRBJ2-6, the V gene TRBV13; D remains ambiguous. Trimming stripped 1 base from V and 3 bases from J, with 7 bases between. The CDR3 covers 15 residues. CDR1 PRHDT and CDR2 FYEKMQ come from the germline V gene (reference sequence).